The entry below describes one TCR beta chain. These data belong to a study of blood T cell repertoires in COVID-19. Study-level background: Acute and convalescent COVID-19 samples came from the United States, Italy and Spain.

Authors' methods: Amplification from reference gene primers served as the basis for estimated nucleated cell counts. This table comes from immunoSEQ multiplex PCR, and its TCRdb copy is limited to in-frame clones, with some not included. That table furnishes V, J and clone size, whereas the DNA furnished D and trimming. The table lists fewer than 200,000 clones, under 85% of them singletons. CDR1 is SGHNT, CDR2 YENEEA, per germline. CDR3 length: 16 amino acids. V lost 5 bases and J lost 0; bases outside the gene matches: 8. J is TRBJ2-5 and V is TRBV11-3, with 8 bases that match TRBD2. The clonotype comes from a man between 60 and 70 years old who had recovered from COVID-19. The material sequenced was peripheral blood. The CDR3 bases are TGTGCCAGCAGCCTCGGCGGGGGGATGTACCAAGAGACCCAGTACTTC. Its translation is CASSLGGGMYQETQYF.